The T cell receptor (beta chain) under discussion was sequenced for a study of blood T cell repertoires in COVID-19. V lost 5 bases and J 1 base, leaving 17 bases between the germline ends. The CDR3 has 17 residues. Germline V gene data show CDR1 as KGHDR and CDR2 as SFDVKD. Clones were sequenced by immunoSEQ multiplex PCR, and TCRdb holds only the in-frame ones, with some missing. The data contain approximately 120,000 clones, around 81% of them singletons. Sequencing was done on a sample of peripheral blood. The chain employs TRBV24-1 and TRBJ1-5; tentative D call: TRBD1 (5 bases). The source is a man aged 30-40 years with COVID-19, enrolled during active disease. The CDR3 DNA reads as TGTGCCACCAGTGTAGAAAGGGTGCGGGGGAGCAATCAGCCCCAGCATTTT. Its protein product is CATSVERVRGSNQPQHF.